Listed below are T cell receptor beta chains from one sample, sequenced in a study of metastatic and nonmetastatic thyroid tumors. TCRdb re-analyzed the PCR reads through MiXCR. The table includes tens of thousands of clones, 9.5% to 13% detected once. Sequenced: blood. These receptors originate from a male donor with papillary thyroid cancer or a benign thyroid nodule (not recorded which). Some clones in this sample may be carry-over from other donors' samples. The CDR3 runs from the conserved cysteine through the conserved F or W. A D gene is named only where the DNA matches it firmly. Size tells how often a clone was seen (once, few, many) or the class of an expanded clone, and some rows leave it out.

>NA|many|TRBV5-1|TRBJ2-7
TGCGCCAGCAGCTTGGCTGGGACGGGGCAGTACTTC
CASSLAGTGQYF
>NA|few|TRBV20-1|TRBJ1-5
TGCAGTGCTACGCAGGGTACTAATCAGCCCCAGCATTTT
CSATQGTNQPQHF
>NA|many|TRBV15|TRBJ1-6
TGTGCCACCAGCACCGGTGACTATAATTCACCCCTCCACTTT
CATSTGDYNSPLHF
>NA|many|TRBV4-2|TRBJ2-5
TGTGCCAGCAGCCAACCCAGTACGGAGACCCAGTACTTC
CASSQPSTETQYF
>NA|many|TRBV6-4|TRBJ2-3
TGTGCCAGCAGTGCGGCTAGCGGCACAGATACGCAGTATTTT
CASSAASGTDTQYF
>TRBD2|many|TRBV3-1|TRBJ2-7
TGTGCCAGCAGCTTCGGGGCTAGCGGGTCCTACGAGCAGTACTTC
CASSFGASGSYEQYF
>NA|many|TRBV9|TRBJ2-1
TGTGCCAGCAGCGATACGGGGAGCTCCTACAATGAGCAGTTCTTC
CASSDTGSSYNEQFF
>NA|many|TRBV20-1|TRBJ2-3
TGCAGTGCTAGGAAAGGCTTTCCGGATACGCAGTATTTT
CSARKGFPDTQYF
>NA|NA|TRBV7-9|TRBJ1-1
TGTGCCAGCAGCGACCTCAGGATGAACACTGAAGCGTTCTTT
CASSDLRMNTEAFF
>NA|many|TRBV28|TRBJ1-1
TGTGCCAGCAGCCACAGGGCTATGAACACTGAAGCTTTCTTT
CASSHRAMNTEAFF
>NA|many|TRBV15|TRBJ2-2
TGTGCCACCAGCAGAGATTTCGCCTCGGCGGGCTTACACGGGGAGCTGTTTTTT
CATSRDFASAGLHGELFF
>NA|many|TRBV10-3|TRBJ2-3
TGTGCCATCAGGACTTACGGGGTGCAAACAGATACGCAGTATTTT
CAIRTYGVQTDTQYF
>NA|many|TRBV20-1|TRBJ2-3
TGCAGTGCTCGACAGTCTGATACGCAGTATTTT
CSARQSDTQYF
>NA|many|TRBV29-1|TRBJ2-3
TGCAGCGTAACAAGCTGGGCCACAGATACGCAGTATTTT
CSVTSWATDTQYF
>TRBD2|NA|TRBV7-2|TRBJ2-2
TGTGCCAGCAGACCCCCCTTCCGTAGCGGGAGCCCGATTAACACCGTGGAGCTGTTTTTT
CASRPPFRSGSPINTVELFF
>NA|many|TRBV28|TRBJ2-1
TGTGCCAGCAGCCCCCCGGGGCCCAGAGAGCAGTTCTTC
CASSPPGPREQFF
>NA|many|TRBV6-2/TRBV6-3|TRBJ1-6
TGTGCCAGCAGCGTCCAGGGGTCGAATTCACCCCTCCACTTT
CASSVQGSNSPLHF
>NA|many|TRBV6-4|TRBJ2-1
TGTGCCAGCAGTGAAGGGCCAGGCAATGAGCAGTTCTTC
CASSEGPGNEQFF
>TRBD2|NA|TRBV3-1|TRBJ2-7
TGTGCCAGCACCCTGACTAGCGGGACCTACGAGCAGTACTTC
CASTLTSGTYEQYF
>NA|many|TRBV11-3|TRBJ2-1
TGTGCCAGCAGCTTATCGGGTTTTCATGAGCAGTTCTTC
CASSLSGFHEQFF
>NA|NA|TRBV6-1|TRBJ2-5
TGTGCCAGCATTGAAGGTCTCTTGTCCCAGTACTTC
CASIEGLLSQYF
>NA|many|TRBV4-3|TRBJ2-7
TGCGCCAGCAGCCAAGATTTCCCTAGCTCCTACGAGCAGTACTTC
CASSQDFPSSYEQYF
>NA|many|TRBV28|TRBJ1-2
TGTGCCAGCAGACCCCGGTGGTACGAGGGCTACACCTTC
CASRPRWYEGYTF
>TRBD1|many|TRBV11-2|TRBJ2-2
TGTGCCAGCAGCTTCGGTCTGGACAGGGGGAACACCGGGGAGCTGTTTTTT
CASSFGLDRGNTGELFF
>NA|many|TRBV20-1|TRBJ1-1
TGCAGTGCTAGAGAAAAGAGAACAGAGAACACTGAAGCTTTCTTT
CSAREKRTENTEAFF